This TCR delta chain came from a study of delta chain sequences of gamma delta T cells (TCRdb year 2017). The CDR3 measures 22 amino acids from cysteine to phenylalanine. Only CDR3 DNA remains: 66 bases, in frame from the first base. CDR1 GEAIGNYY and CDR2 EKD are derived from the germline V gene. After removal of 0 bases from V and 0 bases from J, the junction retains 20 bases not matched to a gene. Libraries were made using 5' RACE. The run used an Illumina MiSeq. Public reads were reanalyzed in TCRdb with CATT, and rows carrying the same DNA were merged afterwards. This sample comprises 900 to 1,000 delta-chain clones, over 15% of them detected only once. Roughly half of the sample is in the top ten clones. This clone is characterized as medium-sized (0.01 to 0.1%). No antigen is known for it. Qualities for individual bases were not recorded, and no much larger clone is one base off.

This receptor chain uses TRDV2 and TRDJ1; 11 bases in the middle match TRDD3. Sequenced material: either unsorted cells or a sorted T cell fraction (not recorded which). The sequence was obtained from a human donor in good health. Read as DNA, the sequence is TGTGCCTGTGACACCGTGTTTGGGGGATACGGACCATTAAGCCCGTACACCGATAAACTCATCTTT. Its translation is CACDTVFGGYGPLSPYTDKLIF.